This TCR beta chain was profiled in a study of brain T cells in children with intractable seizures. Notes on the study in general: Patients' HCMV serostatus was unknown; virus specificity rests on CDR3 similarity alone. Clones missing pre-surgery may reflect undersampling of that blood sample.

As to this clone: Its matching antigen is unknown.

Sequencing was limited to surgery cases with top T cell transcript signatures in brain tissue. TCRdb's table, derived via immunoSEQ multiplex PCR, lists solely in-frame clones and lacks some. The table has 60,000 to 85,000 clones, 85% to 95% seen once; the top ten hold under 2%. V lost 1 base and J lost 7, with 13 bases in between. CDR3 size: 14 residues. The germline CDR1 and CDR2 sequences are PRHDT and FYEKMQ (reference sequence). The source of this sequence is a boy under two years old with tuberous sclerosis and intractable seizures. The chain recombines TRBV13 with TRBJ1-2; D is possibly TRBD1 (6 bases). Sample: peripheral blood, taken at surgery. DNA of the CDR3: TGTGCCAGCAGCTTAGCGGGGGGCTCTGGTGGCTACACCTTC. It specifies CASSLAGGSGGYTF.